The rows below give T cell receptor beta chains drawn from one sample of a study of cytomegalovirus exposure and HLA in healthy donors. The method was immunoSEQ multiplex PCR; TCRdb's version includes in-frame clones alone and lacks a portion of them. The table shows about 190,000 clones, with almost 80% occurring only once. Sequences were obtained from PBMCs. These receptors were obtained from a woman between 18 and 29 years old in good health and CMV-seronegative. Each CDR3 is given with its conserved first and last residue. The D gene is left open where the match is weak. Part of the rows lack a size; the others show once, few, many or a class for expanded clones.

clone_size j_call v_call d_call cdr3_nt cdr3_aa
- TRBJ2-1 TRBV6-4 - TGTGCCAGCAGTGAGGGCGAACCCAATGAGCAGTTCTTC CASSEGEPNEQFF
- TRBJ2-3 TRBV5-1 - TGCGCCAGCAGCTTGGCCGGGACTAGCACAGATACGCAGTATTTT CASSLAGTSTDTQYF
- TRBJ2-3 TRBV5-1 TRBD2 TGCGCCAGCAGCTTGGTAGCGGGAGGGGGCACAGATACGCAGTATTTT CASSLVAGGGTDTQYF
- TRBJ2-2 TRBV5-8 - TGTGCCAGCAGCTTGGTGTTCGGGAACACCGGGGAGCTGTTTTTT CASSLVFGNTGELFF
- TRBJ2-1 TRBV9 TRBD2 TGTGCCAGCAGCCCCAGACTAGCGGGATCCAATGAGCAGTTCTTC CASSPRLAGSNEQFF
once TRBJ2-5 TRBV18 TRBD1 TGTGCCAGCTCACCAGAACAGGGGGCCTTTGAGACCCAGTACTTC CASSPEQGAFETQYF
- TRBJ2-7 TRBV29-1 - TGCAGCGTCCGGGGGTTAAGCGACGAGCAGTACTTC CSVRGLSDEQYF
once TRBJ1-1 TRBV19 - TGTGCCAGTAGCGCACCCCGGGGGGGCCTCACTGAAGCTTTCTTT CASSAPRGGLTEAFF
few TRBJ2-5 TRBV20-1 - TGCAGTGCGAGGGGGTCGACCCAGTACTTC CSARGSTQYF
- TRBJ1-4 TRBV5-1 TRBD1 TGCGCCAGCAGCTTGGAGGGACAGCCTAATGAAAAACTGTTTTTT CASSLEGQPNEKLFF
- TRBJ2-5 TRBV5-1 - TGCGCCAGCAGCTCGACAACTGCCCAAGAGACCCAGTACTTC CASSSTTAQETQYF
- TRBJ2-7 TRBV5-1 - TGCGCCAGCCGAAGAGACTCCTACGAGCAGTACTTC CASRRDSYEQYF
once TRBJ1-2 TRBV28 - TGTGCCAGCAGTTTCGATCGCGGGGTTGGCTACACCTTC CASSFDRGVGYTF
- TRBJ2-3 TRBV5-6 - TGTGCCAGCAGCTGGGGAGCCTCACCTAGCACAGATACGCAGTATTTT CASSWGASPSTDTQYF
- TRBJ1-4 TRBV4-3 TRBD1 TGCGCCAGCAGCCAAGATAGGACAGGGTTATTTCCGAAACTGTTTTTT CASSQDRTGLFPKLFF
- TRBJ1-6 TRBV27 - TGTGCCAGCAGTTTAGTGTGGCAGGCAGACAATTCACCCCTCCACTTT CASSLVWQADNSPLHF
once TRBJ2-7 TRBV13 - TGTGCCAGCAGGGATAAGCGGGTCCTCTCCTACGAGCAGTACTTC CASRDKRVLSYEQYF
once TRBJ2-1 TRBV15 TRBD2 TGTGCCACCAGCAGGGATGTAGCGGGGGAGTCCTACAATGAGCAGTTCTTC CATSRDVAGESYNEQFF
- TRBJ1-6 TRBV14 - TGTGCCAGCAGCCAAGTACCCTCCGGGGGGTCACCCCTCCACTTT CASSQVPSGGSPLHF
- TRBJ1-5 TRBV11-2 - TGTGCCAGCAGCGCGAAACAGGGTCGTCAGCCCCAGCATTTT CASSAKQGRQPQHF
- TRBJ1-2 TRBV4-1 - TGCGCCAGCAGCCAAAAGGAGGGGACCTTTTTAGGGGGCTACACCTTC CASSQKEGTFLGGYTF
- TRBJ2-1 TRBV5-1 TRBD2 TGCGCCAGCAGAAGATTCAGCGGGGGTACCTACAATGAGCAGTTCTTC CASRRFSGGTYNEQFF
- TRBJ2-2 TRBV10-3 TRBD1 TGTGCCATCAAACAGGGGTTAGACACCGGGGAGCTGTTTTTT CAIKQGLDTGELFF
- TRBJ1-3 TRBV27 - TGTGCCAGCAGGCCCGGGGGTTCTGGAAACACCATATATTTT CASRPGGSGNTIYF
- TRBJ2-7 TRBV28 - TGTGCCAGCAGTTATTTTGGAGGGACGTCCTACGAGCAGTACTTC CASSYFGGTSYEQYF
- TRBJ2-5 TRBV27 TRBD1 TGTGCCAGCAGTCCCACCATAGACAGGGCCGAGACCCAGTACTTC CASSPTIDRAETQYF
few TRBJ2-5 TRBV5-4 - TGTGCCAGCAGCAACCGGGACCAAGAGACCCAGTACTTC CASSNRDQETQYF
- TRBJ2-4 TRBV6-6 TRBD2 TGTGCCAGCAAAGGTAGCGGGACGGCCAAAAACATTCAGTACTTC CASKGSGTAKNIQYF
- TRBJ1-2 TRBV15 - TGTGCCACCAGCAGAGATTCTAGTTTGGTGGGGGCCCGATATGGCTACACCTTC CATSRDSSLVGARYGYTF
- TRBJ1-4 TRBV9 - TGTGCCAGCAGCCCCTCCGGGAGAACTAATGAAAAACTGTTTTTT CASSPSGRTNEKLFF
- TRBJ2-7 TRBV27 - TGTGCCAGCAGTTTAGGGGGGAACTACGAGCAGTACTTC CASSLGGNYEQYF
- TRBJ2-7 TRBV28 TRBD1 TGTGCCAGCAGTCCCCTCGTAGGACAGGCAACCTACGAGCAGTACTTC CASSPLVGQATYEQYF
- TRBJ2-4 TRBV7-9 - TGTGCCAGCAGCTTAGCCCGGGGAAACATTCAGTACTTC CASSLARGNIQYF
- TRBJ2-2 TRBV7-8 - TGTGCCAGCAGCCCACAATCCCGGAACACCGGGGAGCTGTTTTTT CASSPQSRNTGELFF
- TRBJ1-5 TRBV19 TRBD1 TGTGCCAGTAGTATCCGGGACAGGGGGCATCAGCCCCAGCATTTT CASSIRDRGHQPQHF
- TRBJ1-2 TRBV4-2 - TGTGCCAGCAGCCAAGAGAGTGGACAGACGCTAGACTATGGCTACACCTTC CASSQESGQTLDYGYTF
- TRBJ2-1 TRBV7-9 - TGTGCCAGCAGCTTAGGCAGCGGTAACTCCTACAATGAGCAGTTCTTC CASSLGSGNSYNEQFF
- TRBJ2-1 TRBV7-8 - TGTGCCAGCAGCCAGTCACGCAATGAGCAGTTCTTC CASSQSRNEQFF
- TRBJ2-1 TRBV4-1 TRBD2 TGCGCCAGCAGCCGAGGACTAGAACCGCACAATGAGCAGTTCTTC CASSRGLEPHNEQFF
- TRBJ1-1 TRBV6-8 - TGTGCCAGCAGTTACTCGACGGGGTTGAACACTGAAGCTTTCTTT CASSYSTGLNTEAFF
- TRBJ2-3 TRBV5-1 TRBD2 TGCGCCAGCAGCCGGGGGGAGACATTTTCGACAGATACGCAGTATTTT CASSRGETFSTDTQYF
- TRBJ1-2 TRBV28 - TGTGCCGCAGCTAACTATGGCTACACCTTC CAAANYGYTF
- TRBJ1-4 TRBV7-8 TRBD1 TGTGCCAGCAGCTTAGTCCCGGGACAGGGAAGACATGAAAAACTGTTTTTT CASSLVPGQGRHEKLFF
- TRBJ1-3 TRBV7-2 - TGTGCCAGCAGCCTTGCGACAGCCTACTCTGGAAACACCATATATTTT CASSLATAYSGNTIYF
- TRBJ1-1 TRBV11-3 TRBD1 TGTGCCAGCAGTCCACAGGGGATCACTGAAGCTTTCTTT CASSPQGITEAFF
- TRBJ2-1 TRBV30 TRBD2 TGTGCCTGGGGGAGGGAGAGTGAGCAGTTCTTC CAWGRESEQFF